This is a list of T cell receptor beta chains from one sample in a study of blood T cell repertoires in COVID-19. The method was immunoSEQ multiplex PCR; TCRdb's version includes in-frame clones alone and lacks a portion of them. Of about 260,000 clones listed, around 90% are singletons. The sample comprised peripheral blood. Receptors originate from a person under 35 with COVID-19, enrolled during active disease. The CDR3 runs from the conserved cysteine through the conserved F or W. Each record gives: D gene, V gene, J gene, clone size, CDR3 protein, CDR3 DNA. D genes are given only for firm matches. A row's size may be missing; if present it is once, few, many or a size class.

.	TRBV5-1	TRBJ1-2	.	CASSLDGGLKGYTF	TGCGCCAGCAGCTTGGATGGAGGGCTGAAGGGCTACACCTTC
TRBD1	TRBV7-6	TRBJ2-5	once	CASSQGTVSQETQYF	TGTGCCAGCAGCCAGGGGACAGTATCCCAAGAGACCCAGTACTTC
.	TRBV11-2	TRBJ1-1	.	CASILGRGLDTEAFF	TGTGCCAGCATCCTCGGGAGAGGGCTGGACACTGAAGCTTTCTTT
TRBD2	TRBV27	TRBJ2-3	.	CASSFSGVGTDTQYF	TGTGCCAGCAGTTTTAGCGGGGTTGGCACAGATACGCAGTATTTT
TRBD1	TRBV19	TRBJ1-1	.	CASSIATGGNTEAFF	TGTGCCAGTAGTATAGCAACAGGGGGGAACACTGAAGCTTTCTTT
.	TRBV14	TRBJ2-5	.	CASSQDPRYFQETQYF	TGTGCCAGCAGCCAAGATCCCAGGTACTTCCAAGAGACCCAGTACTTC
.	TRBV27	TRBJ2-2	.	CASSLVLNTGELFF	TGTGCCAGCAGTTTAGTATTGAACACCGGGGAGCTGTTTTTT
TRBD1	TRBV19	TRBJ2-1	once	CASSPDRGDNEQFF	TGTGCCAGTAGTCCGGACAGGGGGGACAATGAGCAGTTCTTC
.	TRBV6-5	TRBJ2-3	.	CASSSGSTDTQYF	TGTGCCAGCAGCAGCGGGAGCACAGATACGCAGTATTTT
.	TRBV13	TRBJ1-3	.	CASSFSLEQGFARNTIYF	TGTGCCAGCAGCTTCTCACTTGAACAGGGTTTTGCGAGAAACACCATATATTTT
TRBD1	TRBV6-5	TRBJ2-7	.	CASATGTGGYEQYF	TGTGCCAGCGCCACCGGGACAGGGGGTTACGAGCAGTACTTC